Listed here are 10 T cell receptor beta chains from one sample, sequenced in a study of identical twins. TCRdb itself ran the 5' RACE reads through MiXCR, one entry per CDR3 protein. The profile shows a few hundred thousand distinct CDR3 sequences, more than 9% of them singletons. Sequenced sample: memory T cells sorted from blood. The receptors were gathered from a man between 50 and 59 years old in good health.

In this sample, this clonotype turned up many times. V and J are TRBV2 and TRBJ2-1; either TRBD1 or TRBD2 may supply D (5 bases each). The V gene lost 6 bases and the J gene lost 0 bases, with 18 bases spanning the gap. Germline lookup yields CDR1 SNHLY and CDR2 FYNNEI. This CDR3 is 17 amino acids long. CDR3 bases: TGTGCCAGCAGGCTCCGGGGCCGGATAATCTCCTACAATGAGCAGTTCTTC. Translation: CASRLRGRIISYNEQFF.

At least ten counts were recorded for this clonotype. This sequence joins TRBV7-2 and TRBJ1-1; 7 bases are a match to TRBD1. Germline V gives CDR1 SGHTA, CDR2 FQGNSA. V shed 8 bases, J shed 0 bases, and the junction held 3 bases outside the gene matches. The CDR3 consists of 13 residues. The CDR3 sequence is CASGGQLNTEAFF. As DNA, the CDR3 is TGTGCCAGCGGGGGACAGTTGAACACTGAAGCTTTCTTT. Supplemented by reference TRBV7-2 and TRBJ1-1, the full variable domain reads GAGVSQSPSNKVTEKGKDVELRCDPISGHTALYWYRQSLGQGLEFLIYFQGNSAPDKSGLPSDRFSAERTGGSVSTLTIQRTQQEDSAVYLCASGGQLNTEAFFGQGTRLTVV.

The table lists this clonotype with many counts. V is TRBV12-3 or TRBV12-4 and J is TRBJ2-1, with 8 bases aligning to TRBD2. The CDR3 runs to 11 residues. V dropped 6 bases and J dropped 13; count of bases not matched to a gene: 5. The chain's CDR3 is CASSRGGAQFF. For the CDR3, the DNA is TGTGCCAGCAGCCGGGGGGGTGCCCAGTTCTTC.

This clonotype was recorded many times. The chain recombines TRBV14 with TRBJ2-7; unclear D gene. Per germline, CDR1 SGHDN and CDR2 FVKESK. Trimming cost V 3 bases and J 2 bases, with 5 bases left between them. CDR3 size: 12 residues. The CDR3 DNA follows: TGTGCCAGCAGCCATACGGCCTACGAGCAGTACTTC. It translates to CASSHTAYEQYF.

This clonotype has a count of ten or more. V usage is TRBV12-3 or TRBV12-4 and J usage is TRBJ1-5; no definite D call. The ends were cut back, 6 bases at V and 2 bases at J, with 8 bases in the middle. This CDR3 contains 13 residues. Here the CDR3 reads CASSADGNQPQHF. The DNA of the CDR3 is TGTGCCAGCAGCGCAGATGGCAATCAGCCCCAGCATTTT.

This clonotype was picked up many times. The chain is built from TRBV4-2 and TRBJ1-6; D ambiguous. CDR3 size: 15 residues. V gave up 0 bases and J gave up 4 bases, with 7 bases separating them. Germline CDR1 and CDR2: LGHNA and YNFKEQ. The CDR3 DNA sequence: TGTGCCAGCAGCCAAGATCCAGCATATAATTCACCCCTCCACTTT. This codes for CASSQDPAYNSPLHF.

This clonotype was observed at least ten times. This rearrangement joins TRBV5-1 to TRBJ1-1; D remains ambiguous. V lost 2 bases and J lost 4, with 15 bases in between. Germline V CDR1 and CDR2: SGHRS, YFSETQ. This CDR3 has 15 residues. CDR3 coding DNA: TGCGCCAGCAGCTTAATGGGAGGGCCTGGCACTGAAGCTTTCTTT. It is translated as CASSLMGGPGTEAFF.

This clonotype has a count of ten or more. The chain couples TRBV6-5 to TRBJ2-1; 10 bases align to TRBD2. CDR3 size: 12 residues. Germline lookup yields CDR1 MNHEY and CDR2 SVGAGI. Trimming removed 5 bases from V and 10 bases from J; junction bases left unmatched: 2. The CDR3 is CASSTGLAEQFF. CDR3 sequence (DNA): TGTGCCAGCAGTACGGGACTAGCGGAGCAGTTCTTC.

This clonotype has a handful of counts. This sequence joins TRBV12-3 or TRBV12-4 and TRBJ2-1; D remains ambiguous. The CDR3 is 14 amino acids. V was clipped by 8 bases and J by 0 bases, with 11 bases between them. Here the CDR3 reads CASGPSSSYNEQFF. CDR3 DNA: TGTGCCAGCGGGCCGAGTAGCTCCTACAATGAGCAGTTCTTC.

A few counts support this clonotype. The rearrangement joins TRBV11-2 to TRBJ2-7, with D perhaps TRBD1 (6 bases). CDR3 size: 20 residues. Trimming shortened V by 1 base and J by 1 base, and 26 bases separated the two germline ends. From germline, CDR1 is SGHAT and CDR2 FQNNGV. The CDR3 coding sequence is TGTGCCAGCAGCTTAGGGGTGCTGGGGGCTAGAGATCCTCGGTCCTACGAGCAGTACTTC. It encodes CASSLGVLGARDPRSYEQYF.